A selection of T cell receptor beta chains follows, all from one sample in a study of blood T cell repertoires in COVID-19. Method: immunoSEQ multiplex PCR; TCRdb's copy keeps in-frame clones and lacks some. The sample yields tens of thousands of clones, around four fifths seen once. The sample consisted of peripheral blood. The origin of the receptors is a man under 40 with COVID-19, enrolled during active disease. CDR3s include the opening cysteine and the closing phenylalanine or tryptophan. The D gene is left open where the match is weak. The listing skips clone size in some rows; elsewhere it reads once, few, many or a size class.

V: TRBV5-6; D: TRBD1; length: 15; size: .; J: TRBJ2-5; CDR3: CASSWDTGTVETQYF; DNA: TGTGCCAGCAGCTGGGACACCGGGACAGTAGAGACCCAGTACTTC
V: TRBV27; D: .; length: 14; size: .; J: TRBJ1-1; CDR3: CASSLAPGYTEAFF; DNA: TGTGCCAGCAGTTTGGCACCAGGGTACACTGAAGCTTTCTTT
V: TRBV6-2/TRBV6-3; D: TRBD2; length: 16; size: .; J: TRBJ2-5; CDR3: CASSHRGLGVRETQYF; DNA: TGTGCCAGCAGTCACCGGGGACTAGGGGTTCGTGAGACCCAGTACTTC
V: TRBV9; D: .; length: 16; size: .; J: TRBJ2-3; CDR3: CASSVGAGASTDTQYF; DNA: TGTGCCAGCAGCGTAGGTGCGGGGGCTAGCACAGATACGCAGTATTTT
V: TRBV7-9; D: TRBD1; length: 13; size: .; J: TRBJ1-2; CDR3: CASSPTGNYGYTF; DNA: TGTGCCAGCAGCCCGACAGGGAACTATGGCTACACCTTC
V: TRBV2; D: TRBD2; length: 16; size: .; J: TRBJ2-1; CDR3: CASRVTAGGPNNEQFF; DNA: TGTGCCAGCAGGGTAACGGCGGGGGGGCCAAACAATGAGCAGTTCTTC
V: TRBV4-2; D: TRBD1; length: 15; size: .; J: TRBJ1-2; CDR3: CASSQDFGTGYGYTF; DNA: TGTGCCAGCAGCCAAGATTTCGGGACAGGGTATGGCTACACCTTC
V: TRBV11-2; D: TRBD1; length: 17; size: once; J: TRBJ2-5; CDR3: CASSPGTDGATQETQYF; DNA: TGTGCCAGCAGCCCGGGGACAGACGGTGCCACCCAAGAGACCCAGTACTTC
V: TRBV7-9; D: .; length: 13; size: few; J: TRBJ2-2; CDR3: CASSLGGSGELFF; DNA: TGTGCCAGCAGCTTAGGAGGTTCCGGGGAGCTGTTTTTT
V: TRBV11-2; D: TRBD2; length: 12; size: .; J: TRBJ2-1; CDR3: CASSRGGNEQFF; DNA: TGTGCCAGCAGCCGGGGGGGGAATGAGCAGTTCTTC
V: TRBV6-2/TRBV6-3; D: .; length: 11; size: .; J: TRBJ1-2; CDR3: CASSIMGGYTF; DNA: TGTGCCAGCAGTATTATGGGCGGCTACACCTTC
V: TRBV6-4; D: .; length: 14; size: .; J: TRBJ2-2; CDR3: CASSQGSTTGELFF; DNA: TGTGCCAGCAGTCAAGGGAGTACGACCGGGGAGCTGTTTTTT
V: TRBV5-1; D: TRBD2; length: 15; size: .; J: TRBJ2-7; CDR3: CASSPPVSGGYEQYF; DNA: TGCGCCAGCAGTCCCCCTGTGTCGGGGGGCTACGAGCAGTACTTC
V: TRBV12-5; D: .; length: 18; size: few; J: TRBJ2-3; CDR3: CASGLFYPNAGSTDTQYF; DNA: TGTGCTAGTGGTTTGTTTTACCCTAACGCAGGTTCGACAGATACGCAGTATTTT
V: TRBV24-1; D: TRBD2; length: 15; size: .; J: TRBJ2-7; CDR3: CATSNGEGRRYEQYF; DNA: TGTGCCACCAGCAACGGGGAGGGGCGTCGGTACGAGCAGTACTTC
V: TRBV19; D: TRBD2; length: 15; size: .; J: TRBJ2-1; CDR3: CASSTGLAGINEQFF; DNA: TGTGCCAGTAGTACCGGACTAGCGGGAATAAATGAGCAGTTCTTC
V: TRBV9; D: TRBD1; length: 15; size: .; J: TRBJ1-6; CDR3: CASSPQGAGGSPLHF; DNA: TGTGCCAGCAGCCCTCAGGGGGCCGGGGGTTCACCCCTCCACTTT
V: TRBV28; D: .; length: 16; size: .; J: TRBJ1-3; CDR3: CASSLFSRFSGNTIYF; DNA: TGTGCCAGCAGTTTATTTTCGCGGTTCTCTGGAAACACCATATATTTT
V: TRBV6-5; D: TRBD1; length: 13; size: .; J: TRBJ1-1; CDR3: CASRIQGDTEAFF; DNA: TGTGCCAGCAGGATACAGGGGGACACTGAAGCTTTCTTT
V: TRBV29-1; D: .; length: 14; size: .; J: TRBJ2-3; CDR3: CSVGSGSSTDTQYF; DNA: TGCAGCGTTGGAAGCGGATCTAGCACAGATACGCAGTATTTT
V: TRBV28; D: TRBD1; length: 14; size: .; J: TRBJ1-2; CDR3: CASSPGTANYGYTF; DNA: TGTGCCAGCAGTCCGGGGACAGCTAACTATGGCTACACCTTC
V: TRBV2; D: .; length: 11; size: .; J: TRBJ2-3; CDR3: CASLQGDTQYF; DNA: TGTGCCAGCCTTCAGGGAGATACGCAGTATTTT
V: TRBV9; D: TRBD1; length: 15; size: .; J: TRBJ2-7; CDR3: CASSVEGQGTHEQYF; DNA: TGTGCCAGCAGCGTAGAGGGACAGGGAACCCACGAGCAGTACTTC
V: TRBV27; D: .; length: 14; size: .; J: TRBJ1-1; CDR3: CASSPLPSTGPPFF; DNA: TGTGCCAGCAGTCCCCTTCCCTCGACAGGCCCTCCTTTCTTT
V: TRBV7-9; D: .; length: 13; size: few; J: TRBJ1-1; CDR3: CASSFSMNTEAFF; DNA: TGTGCCAGCAGCTTTTCCATGAACACTGAAGCTTTCTTT
V: TRBV29-1; D: TRBD2; length: 15; size: .; J: TRBJ2-5; CDR3: CSVEEGGGRAKTQYF; DNA: TGCAGCGTTGAAGAGGGCGGCGGGAGGGCCAAGACCCAGTACTTC
V: TRBV3-1/TRBV3-2; D: TRBD1; length: 14; size: .; J: TRBJ2-7; CDR3: CASSPWDRVHEQYF; DNA: TGTGCCAGCAGCCCCTGGGACAGGGTCCACGAGCAGTACTTC
V: TRBV18; D: TRBD2; length: 20; size: .; J: TRBJ2-1; CDR3: CASSPPPRGSGRDSYNEQFF; DNA: TGTGCCAGCTCACCACCCCCGCGTGGTAGCGGGCGAGACTCCTACAATGAGCAGTTCTTC
V: TRBV21-1; D: .; length: 11; size: .; J: TRBJ2-2; CDR3: CASNRTGELFF; DNA: TGTGCCAGCAATCGCACCGGGGAGCTGTTTTTT
V: TRBV7-9; D: .; length: 14; size: once; J: TRBJ2-5; CDR3: CASSSVRLEETQYF; DNA: TGTGCCAGCAGCTCAGTTCGGCTAGAGGAGACCCAGTACTTC
V: TRBV7-3; D: TRBD2; length: 17; size: .; J: TRBJ2-1; CDR3: CASSLRPGLAAGNEQFF; DNA: TGTGCCAGCAGCTTACGTCCGGGACTAGCGGCCGGCAATGAGCAGTTCTTC
V: TRBV19; D: .; length: 13; size: .; J: TRBJ2-3; CDR3: CASSLGLADTQYF; DNA: TGTGCCAGTAGTCTTGGACTCGCAGATACGCAGTATTTT